The clone carrying this T cell receptor (beta chain) has more than one count but fewer than ten. From the RT-PCR reads, TCRdb called clonotypes with MiXCR, one entry per CDR3 protein. Here the sample spans about 960,000 distinct CDR3 sequences, 15% to 20% being singletons. Germline V lookup: CDR1 LNHDA, CDR2 SQIVND (reference sequence). This CDR3 is 14 amino acids long. Trimming cost V 3 bases and J 3 bases, with 9 bases left between them. The data derive from a study of patients and donors after allogeneic stem cell transplantation. The receptor was isolated from a human donor who was either an allogeneic HSCT recipient or a stem cell or donor lymphocyte infusion donor (not recorded which). It is not recorded whose cells these are; they may come from a transplant donor. The sequencing input was blood, either unsorted or a sorted T cell fraction (not recorded which). This sequence joins TRBV19 and TRBJ1-5; no firm D call. The CDR3 DNA sequence: TGTGCCAGTAGTATGATAGCTCCCAATCAGCCCCAGCATTTT. Translation: CASSMIAPNQPQHF.